The T cell receptor beta chain under discussion was sequenced for a study of blood T cell repertoires in COVID-19. At the level of the study: Sites in the United States, Italy and Spain provided acute and convalescent COVID-19 samples. From T cells, B-cell-depleted T cells, or PBMCs came the material, which was cDNA or gDNA.

This CDR3 comprises 15 residues. From germline, CDR1 is SGHDT and CDR2 YYEEEE. The trim removed 3 bases at V and 4 bases at J, leaving 6 bases unmatched. Per the study methods: Counts of nucleated cells, estimated from reference gene primer amplification, were obtained. The method was immunoSEQ multiplex PCR; TCRdb's version includes in-frame clones alone and lacks a portion of them. The V and J calls and clone size were taken over from that table, and D and trimming were inferred from the DNA. The sample contains around 130,000 clones, 70% to 80% of which appear only once. V usage is TRBV5-6 and J usage is TRBJ1-3; 8 nucleotides align to TRBD1. The sequenced material came from peripheral blood. The sequence came from a human donor in a cohort sampled during active COVID-19. CDR3 region: CASSSTGESGNTIYF. CDR3 coding DNA: TGTGCCAGCAGCTCGACAGGGGAATCCGGAAACACCATATATTTT.